This T cell receptor beta chain derives from a study of cytomegalovirus exposure and HLA in healthy donors. Overall study findings and caveats: Information on immune exposure was restricted to one variable (CMV serostatus). The study dropped some indistinguishable V segments, TRBV6-2 and TRBV6-3 among them. Clonal expansion, a later analysis showed, was greater in HLA-associated TCR beta chains than in equally common others.

A remark on this clone: Its antigen is as yet unknown.

Germline V gene sequence: CDR1 MNHNY, CDR2 SVGAGI (reference sequence). The CDR3 spans 16 residues. The ends lost 0 bases at V and 5 bases at J; junction bases unmatched: 8. The PCR was carried out with 60 Vbeta primers and 13 Jbeta primers. Only in-frame clones appear in the TCRdb table, and some are missing; sequencing was by immunoSEQ multiplex PCR. The table lists approximately 130,000 clones, with roughly 2% in the top ten. The specimen was PBMCs. V usage is TRBV6-6 and J usage is TRBJ1-2; 8 nucleotides agree with TRBD1. The origin of this receptor is a woman aged 60-75 years in good health and CMV-seronegative. CDR3 sequence: CASSYSTDRVGYGYTF. The CDR3 DNA reads TGTGCCAGCAGTTACTCGACGGACAGGGTCGGATATGGCTACACCTTC.